Below, 30 T cell receptor beta chains from the same sample are listed, as sequenced in a study of technical replicates of blood from a few donors. Produced via immunoSEQ multiplex PCR; TCRdb's table is partial and in-frame only. The sample has roughly 80,000 clones; about 95% are singletons. Sequencing was carried out using T cells isolated from PBMCs. These receptors all come from a human donor in good health.

This rearrangement joins TRBV19 to TRBJ2-1; TRBD2 matches 8 bases. The ends lost 1 base at V and 13 bases at J; junction bases unmatched: 6. The CDR3 has 13 residues. From germline, CDR1 is LNHDA and CDR2 SQIVND (reference sequence). Here the CDR3 DNA reads TGTGCCAGTAGTATAGCTCCTAGCGGGCATCAGTTCTTC. Protein product: CASSIAPSGHQFF. Full variable domain (rest looked up from reference TRBV19 and TRBJ2-1): DGGITQSPKYLFRKEGQNVTLSCEQNLNHDAMYWYRQDPGQGLRLIYYSQIVNDFQKGDIAEGYSVSREKKESFPLTVTSAQKNPTAFYLCASSIAPSGHQFFGPGTRLTVL.

This chain connects TRBV9 to TRBJ2-7, with D possibly being TRBD2 (5 bases). V was trimmed by 3 bases and J by 4 bases, leaving 5 bases between them. Germline CDR1 reads SGDLS; CDR2 reads YYNGEE. The CDR3 has 11 amino acids. CDR3 protein: CASSAGYEQYF. The CDR3 nucleotides read TGTGCCAGCAGCGCGGGGTACGAGCAGTACTTC. The variable domain in full, completed from reference TRBV9 and TRBJ2-7, reads DSGVTQTPKHLITATGQRVTLRCSPRSGDLSVYWYQQSLDQGLQFLIQYYNGEERAKGNILERFSAQQFPDLHSELNLSSLELGDSALYFCASSAGYEQYFGPGTRLTVT.

This clone has just one count. The rearrangement uses TRBV10-1 and TRBJ1-1; TRBD1 might be the D (6 bases). Germline loops: CDR1 WNHNN, CDR2 SYGVQD (reference sequence). The CDR3 totals 13 residues. The V gene lost 4 bases and the J gene lost 8 bases, with 14 bases spanning the gap. The CDR3 nucleotides are TGCGCCAGCAGTGTGGGGGGGCGGGGAGAAGCTTTCTTT. Amino acid sequence: CASSVGGRGEAFF.

J is TRBJ2-7 and V is TRBV5-1; 7 positions agree with TRBD2. The trim removed 0 bases at V and 5 bases at J, leaving 11 bases unmatched. This CDR3 contains 16 residues. CDR1 SGHRS and CDR2 YFSETQ come from the germline V gene. The CDR3 sequence: CASSLASVAGVNEQYF. CDR3 sequence (DNA): TGCGCCAGCAGCTTGGCCTCCGTCGCGGGGGTAAACGAGCAGTACTTC.

This chain links TRBV28 with TRBJ2-7, with 13 bases aligning to TRBD2. The germline CDR1 and CDR2 sequences are MDHEN and SYDVKM. Trimming at V came to 1 base and at J to 10 bases, leaving 7 bases not matched to a gene. This CDR3 comprises 15 residues. CDR3 bases: TGTGCCAGCAGTTTATTGTGGACTAGCGGGAGCCACCAGTACTTC. This gives the protein CASSLLWTSGSHQYF. Using reference TRBV28 and TRBJ2-7 for the parts outside the CDR3, the full variable domain is DVKVTQSSRYLVKRTGEKVFLECVQDMDHENMFWYRQDPGLGLRLIYFSYDVKMKEKGDIPEGYSVSREKKERFSLILESASTNQTSMYLCASSLLWTSGSHQYFGPGTRLTVT.

This clone was found once. The CDR3 DNA reads as TGTGCCAGCAGCGAGGGGGCCTCGGACTATGGCTACACCTTC. Amino acids: CASSEGASDYGYTF. The chain is built from TRBV6-1 and TRBJ1-2; the match to TRBD1 covers 7 bases. The CDR3 is 14 amino acids. Germline V lookup: CDR1 MNHNS, CDR2 SASEGT. With V trimmed by 6 bases and J by 3 bases, 7 bases remained unmatched.

CDR3: CASSFYSFPNTGELFF. The DNA of the CDR3 is TGCGCCAGCAGCTTCTACTCATTTCCGAACACCGGGGAGCTGTTTTTT. This chain links TRBV5-1 with TRBJ2-2; D is unresolved. CDR1 is SGHRS, CDR2 YFSETQ, per germline. The CDR3 is 16 residues long. Trimming pared 2 bases from V and 0 bases from J, leaving 11 bases between.

The chain uses TRBV11-3 and TRBJ2-7; tentative D call: TRBD1 (6 bases). The germline V gene encodes CDR1 SGHNT and CDR2 YENEEA. This CDR3 comprises 13 residues. Trimming shortened V by 3 bases and J by 7 bases, and 13 bases separated the two germline ends. The CDR3 is CASSLGQGGEQYF. The CDR3 nucleotides read TGTGCCAGCAGCTTGGGACAAGGCGGAGAGCAGTACTTC.

The gene calls are TRBV6-5 and TRBJ1-1; 7 nucleotides agree with TRBD1. The junction had 10 bases not matched to a gene; V was cut back by 8 bases and J by 4 bases. This CDR3 contains 14 residues. Germline lookup yields CDR1 MNHEY and CDR2 SVGAGI. The CDR3 DNA is TGTGCCAGCTCCCACAGGGGAGGAGGCACTGAAGCTTTCTTT. Protein: CASSHRGGGTEAFF.

This chain connects TRBV7-9 to TRBJ1-1, with 8 bases matching TRBD1. This CDR3 contains 13 residues. J was trimmed by 12 bases and V by 1 base; bases with no gene match: 7. In germline, CDR1 is SEHNR, CDR2 FQNEAQ (reference sequence). The CDR3 loop is CASSLGTGSGTFF. CDR3 DNA: TGTGCCAGCAGCTTAGGGACAGGGAGTGGAACTTTCTTT. The variable domain in full, with the rest retrieved from reference TRBV7-9 and TRBJ1-1, is DTGVSQNPRHKITKRGQNVTFRCDPISEHNRLYWYRQTLGQGPEFLTYFQNEAQLEKSRLLSDRFSAERPKGSFSTLEIQRTEQGDSAMYLCASSLGTGSGTFFGQGTRLTVV.

The rearrangement uses TRBV7-2 and TRBJ2-2; 11 bases align to TRBD2. Germline V CDR1 and CDR2: SGHTA, FQGNSA. The V and J ends lost 8 bases and 5 bases, in that order; junction bases with no gene match: 13. CDR3 size: 17 residues. CDR3: CASRQLAGDKLTGELFF. The CDR3 DNA reads as TGTGCCAGCCGCCAACTAGCGGGAGACAAACTTACCGGGGAGCTGTTTTTT.

J is TRBJ2-2 and V is TRBV29-1, with 8 nucleotides matching TRBD1. The germline CDR1 and CDR2 sequences are SQVTM and ANQGSEA. The CDR3 is 14 amino acids. Losses at the gene ends were 4 bases for V and 3 bases for J; bases not matched to a gene: 4. The chain's CDR3 is CSVGTGIHTGELFF. CDR3 sequence (DNA): TGCAGCGTTGGGACAGGGATTCACACCGGGGAGCTGTTTTTT.

The chain's CDR3 is CASSREGGGQPQHF. As DNA, the CDR3 is TGTGCCAGCTCACGCGAAGGCGGGGGTCAGCCCCAGCATTTT. V and J are TRBV18 and TRBJ1-5; perhaps TRBD1 as D (5 bases). The CDR3 covers 14 residues. V was clipped by 4 bases and J by 6 bases, with 13 bases between them. Germline CDR1 reads KGHSH; CDR2 reads LQKENI. Complete variable domain (other parts from reference TRBV18 and TRBJ1-5): NAGVMQNPRHLVRRRGQEARLRCSPMKGHSHVYWYRQLPEEGLKFMVYLQKENIIDESGMPKERFSAEFPKEGPSILRIQQVVRGDSAAYFCASSREGGGQPQHFGDGTRLSIL.

J is TRBJ2-3 and V is TRBV11-2; 9 bases map to TRBD2. Germline V CDR1 and CDR2: SGHAT, FQNNGV. This CDR3 is built from 15 residues. The V and J ends lost 3 bases and 4 bases, in that order; junction bases with no gene match: 5. Written as DNA, the CDR3 is TGTGCCAGCAGCTTGAGTAGCGGGAGCTCAGATACGCAGTATTTT. Translation gives CASSLSSGSSDTQYF.

The CDR3 sequence is CASSQRTSTDTQYF. The CDR3 DNA reads TGTGCCAGCAGTCAGCGGACTAGCACAGATACGCAGTATTTT. The V call is TRBV6-6, the J call TRBJ2-3, with D maybe TRBD2 (5 bases). Trimming shortened V by 5 bases and J by 0 bases, and 9 bases separated the two germline ends. Germline lookup yields CDR1 MNHNY and CDR2 SVGAGI (reference sequence). The CDR3 is 14 residues long.

This clone was seen once. The chain uses TRBV6-6 and TRBJ1-3; D remains ambiguous. CDR1 is MNHNY and CDR2 is SVGAGI in the germline V gene (reference sequence). The CDR3 sequence is 15 residues long. V was cut by 2 bases and J by 0 bases, with 8 bases left in between. The CDR3 is CASSYPTTSGNTIYF. CDR3 DNA: TGTGCCAGCAGTTACCCGACAACCTCTGGAAACACCATATATTTT.

V gene TRBV29-1 combines with J gene TRBJ2-1; 14 bases are a match to TRBD2. V dropped 7 bases and J dropped 10; count of bases not matched to a gene: 18. This CDR3 region has 17 residues. From germline, CDR1 is SQVTM and CDR2 ANQGSEA. CDR3 coding DNA: TGCAGCGCCCCCGGGACTAGCGGGAGTTTGGTCCCTTGGGAGCAGTTCTTC. Translated: CSAPGTSGSLVPWEQFF.

The V and J genes are TRBV5-1 and TRBJ2-5; possibly TRBD1 for D (6 bases). V dropped 1 base and J dropped 1 base, with 20 bases sitting between them. The V gene's germline CDR1 is SGHRS and CDR2 YFSETQ. There are 18 residues in the CDR3. As DNA, the CDR3 is TGCGCCAGCAGCTTGTTTCACCGGGACATCAAACCCCAAGAGACCCAGTACTTC. It is translated as CASSLFHRDIKPQETQYF. Filled out from reference TRBV5-1 and TRBJ2-5, the complete variable domain reads KAGVTQTPRYLIKTRGQQVTLSCSPISGHRSVSWYQQTPGQGLQFLFEYFSETQRNKGNFPGRFSGRQFSNSRSEMNVSTLELGDSALYLCASSLFHRDIKPQETQYFGPGTRLLVL.

This sequence joins TRBV19 and TRBJ1-1; possibly TRBD1 for D (6 bases). Germline V gene data show CDR1 as LNHDA and CDR2 as SQIVND (reference sequence). The ends were cut back, 3 bases at V and 1 base at J, with 12 bases in the middle. This CDR3 is built from 15 residues. This chain's CDR3 is CASSISDRRNTEAFF. In DNA form, the CDR3 reads TGTGCCAGTAGTATCTCAGACAGGAGGAACACTGAAGCTTTCTTT.

The J gene is TRBJ2-7, the V gene TRBV10-3; D gene unclear. Germline loops: CDR1 ENHRY, CDR2 SYGVKD. V lost 3 bases to trimming and J lost 0 bases, with 9 bases between them. This CDR3 spans 14 amino acids. As DNA, the CDR3 is TGTGCCATCAGTGATTTAGCTTTCTCCTACGAGCAGTACTTC. Translation: CAISDLAFSYEQYF.

The rearrangement links TRBV7-2 to TRBJ1-2; weak D call: TRBD1 (6 bases). V lost 2 bases and J lost 8, with 9 bases in between. This CDR3 is 12 amino acids long. Looked up from germline, CDR1 is SGHTA and CDR2 is FQGNSA. The chain's CDR3 is CASSLTGLGYTF. In nucleotides, the CDR3 is TGTGCCAGCAGCTTAACAGGGCTGGGCTACACCTTC.

CDR3 sequence (DNA): TGCAGCGTTGAAGATCCACTAGCGGGAATCAATGAGCAGTTCTTC. The encoded protein is CSVEDPLAGINEQFF. The genes are TRBV29-1 and TRBJ2-1, with 10 nucleotides matching TRBD2. This CDR3 is 15 amino acids long. J was trimmed by 6 bases and V by 0 bases; bases with no gene match: 5. Germline V gene data show CDR1 as SQVTM and CDR2 as ANQGSEA.

As to this clone: A read error may produce the germline difference seen at one junction end. The gene calls are TRBV7-7 and TRBJ2-7, with 7 bases matching TRBD1. This CDR3 region has 16 residues. In germline, CDR1 is SSHAT, CDR2 FNYEAQ (reference sequence). CDR3 DNA sequence: TGTGCTAGCAGCTTTCTCGACAGGGTAAGGACCTACGAGCAGTACTTC. It translates to CASSFLDRVRTYEQYF.

A single count supports this clone. The chain uses TRBV11-2 and TRBJ1-2; D perhaps matches TRBD1 (5 bases). This CDR3 has 14 amino acids. The V gene's germline CDR1 is SGHAT and CDR2 FQNNGV. Trimming removed 7 bases at V and 0 bases at J, with 12 bases between. In DNA, the CDR3 is TGTGCCAGCAACCAGGGAACAGCTAACTATGGCTACACCTTC. Residues: CASNQGTANYGYTF.

This clone was counted a single time. This rearrangement joins TRBV13 to TRBJ2-3; possible D gene TRBD1, 6 bases. Germline assignment: CDR1 PRHDT and CDR2 FYEKMQ (reference sequence). The CDR3 length is 15 residues. V lost 3 bases and J 5 bases, leaving 15 bases between the germline ends. CDR3 in DNA: TGTGCCAGCAGCTTTATCCAGCAGGGGAGAGATACGCAGTATTTT. This translates into CASSFIQQGRDTQYF.

This clone has a handful of counts. The chain combines TRBV25-1 with TRBJ1-1, with 7 bases aligning to TRBD1. V lost 9 bases to trimming and J lost 7 bases; unmatched junction nucleotides: 8. Germline V gives CDR1 MGHDK, CDR2 SYGVNS. The CDR3 length is 12 residues. DNA of the CDR3: TGTGCCAGTTCCACAGGGGCGGTTGAAGCTTTCTTT. Its translation: CASSTGAVEAFF.

V and J are TRBV27 and TRBJ2-7, with TRBD1 as a possible D gene (6 bases). The length of the CDR3 is 14 residues. Germline assignment: CDR1 MNHEY and CDR2 SMNVEV (reference sequence). V was trimmed by 4 bases and J by 1 base, leaving 11 bases between them. CDR3 sequence (DNA): TGTGCCAGCAGTTCCGGGGACACTTCCTACGAGCAGTACTTC. Amino acid sequence: CASSSGDTSYEQYF.

This rearrangement joins TRBV28 to TRBJ2-7; D is uncertain. Germline CDR1 is MDHEN and CDR2 is SYDVKM. This CDR3 has 12 residues. V was shortened by 3 bases and J by 3 bases, with 6 bases between the two germline ends. Written as DNA, the CDR3 is TGTGCCAGCAGTTTTACGGGCTACGAGCAGTACTTC. It yields the protein CASSFTGYEQYF. Full variable domain (rest looked up from reference TRBV28 and TRBJ2-7): DVKVTQSSRYLVKRTGEKVFLECVQDMDHENMFWYRQDPGLGLRLIYFSYDVKMKEKGDIPEGYSVSREKKERFSLILESASTNQTSMYLCASSFTGYEQYFGPGTRLTVT.

This sequence joins TRBV5-4 and TRBJ2-1, with TRBD2 identical over 10 bases. V was pared by 0 bases and J by 4 bases, with 4 bases of the junction left unmatched. The CDR3 totals 16 residues. CDR1 SGHNT and CDR2 YYREEE come from the germline V gene (reference sequence). CDR3 bases: TGTGCCAGCAGCTTGGCAGGGACTAGCGCTTACAATGAGCAGTTCTTC. Its translation is CASSLAGTSAYNEQFF.

This chain uses TRBV15 with TRBJ2-3; TRBD2 aligns across 10 bases. The CDR3 spans 15 residues. Per germline, CDR1 LNHNV and CDR2 YYDKDF (reference sequence). J gave up 5 bases and V 0 bases, and 2 bases lay outside the gene matches. CDR3 loop: CATSRELAGGDTQYF. In nucleotides, the CDR3 is TGTGCCACCAGCAGAGAATTAGCGGGAGGAGATACGCAGTATTTT.